The rows below give T cell receptor beta chains drawn from one sample of a study of human T cells and chemical hapten exposure. TCRdb ran MiXCR on the RACE reads and lists one entry per CDR3 protein. The sample shows tens of thousands of distinct CDR3 sequences, 7.5% to 10% of them seen only once. Sequencing was performed on whole blood, taken in connection with sensitization to the hapten diphenylcyclopropenone (DPC). The receptor source for this set is a man younger than 40 with alopecia areata. Some clones in this sample may be carry-over from other donors' samples. CDR3s include the opening cysteine and the closing phenylalanine or tryptophan. A D gene is named only where the DNA matches it firmly. The listing skips clone size in some rows; elsewhere it reads once, few, many or a size class.

v_gene	d_gene	j_gene	abundance	CDR3nt	CDR3aa
TRBV27	.	TRBJ2-1	few	TGTGCCAGCAGTTTAGCGGGGGCCCCACCCTACAATGAGCAGTTCTTC	CASSLAGAPPYNEQFF
TRBV10-3	.	TRBJ2-3	.	TGTGCCATCAGTGAGGAAGGCGCCGGCACAGATACGCAGTATTTT	CAISEEGAGTDTQYF
TRBV30	TRBD1	TRBJ1-1	few	TGTGCCTGGAGCGGAGGGCCTACAGGGGTGAACACTGAAGCTTTCTTT	CAWSGGPTGVNTEAFF
TRBV15	.	TRBJ2-7	once	TGTGCCACCAGCTCAACAGGGTCCGACGAGCAGTACTTC	CATSSTGSDEQYF
TRBV27	.	TRBJ1-5	many	TGTGCCAGCAGTTCTTCTACTGGTAGCAATCAGCCCCAGCATTTT	CASSSSTGSNQPQHF
TRBV11-1	.	TRBJ2-2	many	TGTGCCAGCAGCTTTCCTGCCCGGACCGGGGAGCTGTTTTTT	CASSFPARTGELFF
TRBV6-2/TRBV6-3	.	TRBJ2-3	many	TGTGCCAGCAGTTACGGGACACCGGGCACAGATACGCAGTATTTT	CASSYGTPGTDTQYF
TRBV12-3/TRBV12-4	TRBD1	TRBJ2-5	many	TGTGCCAGCAGTAAGACAGGGATGGAGACCCAGTACTTC	CASSKTGMETQYF
TRBV7-6	.	TRBJ2-3	many	TGTGCCAGCAGCTTAGGCCCAGGGGACACAGATACGCAGTATTTT	CASSLGPGDTDTQYF
TRBV11-2	TRBD2	TRBJ2-2	many	TGTGCCAGCAGCCTCCTAGCGGGAGACTCGAGGGTGAACACCGGGGAGCTGTTTTTT	CASSLLAGDSRVNTGELFF
TRBV7-2	.	TRBJ1-5	medium-sized	TGTGCCAGCAGCTCCCTCCCCTCTAGCAATCAGCCCCAGCATTTT	CASSSLPSSNQPQHF
TRBV20-1	.	TRBJ1-2	.	TGCAGTGCTAGGGGAGAGGAGAACACCTTC	CSARGEENTF
TRBV11-3	TRBD2	TRBJ2-3	few	TGTGCCAGCACCATAAGCGGGACCTCTAGCACAGATACGCAGTATTTT	CASTISGTSSTDTQYF
TRBV19	.	TRBJ1-5	.	TGTGCCCCACCCCCACTCGGACAGTTCCCTAGCAATCAGCCCCAGCATTTT	CAPPPLGQFPSNQPQHF
TRBV30	TRBD1	TRBJ2-3	.	TGTGCCTGGAGTGTGCTGGACAGGGGGCCAGATACGCAGTATTTT	CAWSVLDRGPDTQYF
TRBV11-2	.	TRBJ2-6	many	TGTGCCAGCAGATCCCTGGATCAGCGTAGCTCTGGGGCCAACGTCCTGACTTTC	CASRSLDQRSSGANVLTF
TRBV4-2	TRBD1	TRBJ1-4	.	TGTGCCAACAGCCAGCCCCAGGGGGCGGGTACTACTAATGAAAAACTGTTTTTT	CANSQPQGAGTTNEKLFF
TRBV25-1	TRBD1	TRBJ2-5	few	TGTGCCAGCAGTGAATTGTTGGGGGACAGGGGAACTATAGCCCAGTACTTC	CASSELLGDRGTIAQYF
TRBV6-5	.	TRBJ1-6	few	TGTGCCAGCGCTTTAACCCGATATAATTCACCCCTCCACTTT	CASALTRYNSPLHF
TRBV20-1	TRBD2	TRBJ2-3	.	TGCAGTGCTAAAGCTCCCTCTGGACTAGCGGGAGTAGATACGCAGTATTTT	CSAKAPSGLAGVDTQYF